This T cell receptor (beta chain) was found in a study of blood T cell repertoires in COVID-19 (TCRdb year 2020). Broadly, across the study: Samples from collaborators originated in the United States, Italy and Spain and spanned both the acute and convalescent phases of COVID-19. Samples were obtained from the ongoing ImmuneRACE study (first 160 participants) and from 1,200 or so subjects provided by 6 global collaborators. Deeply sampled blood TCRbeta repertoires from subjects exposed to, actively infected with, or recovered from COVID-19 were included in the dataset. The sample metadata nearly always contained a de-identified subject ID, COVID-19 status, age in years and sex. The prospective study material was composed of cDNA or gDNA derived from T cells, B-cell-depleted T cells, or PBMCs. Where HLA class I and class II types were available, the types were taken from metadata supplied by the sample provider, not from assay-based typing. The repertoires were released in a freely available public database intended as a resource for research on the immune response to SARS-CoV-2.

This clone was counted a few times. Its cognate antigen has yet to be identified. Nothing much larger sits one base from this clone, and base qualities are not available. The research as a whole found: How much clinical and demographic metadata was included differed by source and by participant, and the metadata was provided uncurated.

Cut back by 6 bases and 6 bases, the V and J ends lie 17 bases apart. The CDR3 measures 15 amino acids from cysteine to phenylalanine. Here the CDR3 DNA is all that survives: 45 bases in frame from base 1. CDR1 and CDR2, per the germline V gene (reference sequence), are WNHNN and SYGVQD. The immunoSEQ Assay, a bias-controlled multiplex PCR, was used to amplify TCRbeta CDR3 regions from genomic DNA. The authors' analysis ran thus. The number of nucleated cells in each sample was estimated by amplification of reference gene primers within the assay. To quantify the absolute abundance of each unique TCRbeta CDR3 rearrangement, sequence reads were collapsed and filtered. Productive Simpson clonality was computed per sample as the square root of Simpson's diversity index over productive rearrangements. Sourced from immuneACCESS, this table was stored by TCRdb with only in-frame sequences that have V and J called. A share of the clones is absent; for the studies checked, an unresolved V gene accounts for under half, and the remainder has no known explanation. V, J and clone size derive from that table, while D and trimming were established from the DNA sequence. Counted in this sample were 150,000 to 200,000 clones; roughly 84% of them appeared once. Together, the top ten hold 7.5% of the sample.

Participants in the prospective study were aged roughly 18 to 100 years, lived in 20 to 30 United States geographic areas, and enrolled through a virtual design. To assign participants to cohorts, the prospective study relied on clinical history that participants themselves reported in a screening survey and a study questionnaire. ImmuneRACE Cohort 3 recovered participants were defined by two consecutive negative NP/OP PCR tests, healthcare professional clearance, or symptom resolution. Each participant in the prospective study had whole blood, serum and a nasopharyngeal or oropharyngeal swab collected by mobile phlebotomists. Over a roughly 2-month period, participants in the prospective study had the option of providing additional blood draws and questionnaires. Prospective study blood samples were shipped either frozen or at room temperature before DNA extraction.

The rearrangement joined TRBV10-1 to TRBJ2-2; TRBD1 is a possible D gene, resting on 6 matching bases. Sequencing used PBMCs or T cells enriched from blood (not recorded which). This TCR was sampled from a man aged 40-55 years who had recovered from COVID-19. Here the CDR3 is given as CASSPQDRYAGELFF. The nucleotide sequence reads TGCGCCAGCAGCCCTCAGGACAGATATGCCGGGGAGCTGTTTTTT.